This is a list of T cell receptor beta chains from one sample in a study of T and B cells in COVID-19 patients. TCRdb redid the calling of the multiplex PCR reads with MiXCR, one entry per CDR3 protein. The sample has approximately 3,000 distinct CDR3 sequences, roughly 24% seen once; the top ten hold roughly 25%. Sequencing was carried out using blood. The receptor set was obtained from a human donor with active COVID-19. Both conserved end residues are part of each CDR3. A D gene is named only where the DNA matches it firmly. A row's size may be missing; if present it is once, few, many or a size class.

v_gene	j_gene	len	d_gene	abundance	CDR3aa	CDR3nt
TRBV29-1	TRBJ1-3	13	-	medium-sized	CSVEVITGNTIYF	TGCAGCGTGGAGGTTATTACTGGAAACACCATATATTTT
TRBV18	TRBJ2-2	18	TRBD2	medium-sized	CASSPRTSGGFNTGELFF	TGTGCCAGCTCACCAAGGACTAGCGGGGGTTTTAACACCGGGGAGCTGTTTTTT
TRBV6-1	TRBJ2-7	18	TRBD2	medium-sized	CASSDRLAGGRVSYEQYF	TGTGCCAGCAGTGACAGACTAGCGGGGGGGCGGGTCTCCTACGAGCAGTACTTC
TRBV19	TRBJ2-3	15	TRBD1	medium-sized	CASSQTQGVGNTQYF	TGTGCCAGTTCCCAGACACAGGGGGTCGGGAATACGCAGTATTTT
TRBV5-1	TRBJ2-5	18	TRBD1	-	CASSLAITGDSYQETQYF	TGCGCCAGCAGCTTGGCCATAACAGGGGATTCGTACCAAGAGACCCAGTACTTC
TRBV4-2	TRBJ1-2	15	-	-	CASNQEGGPSDGYTF	TGTGCCAGCAACCAAGAAGGTGGGCCCTCTGATGGCTACACCTTC
TRBV27	TRBJ1-4	15	-	medium-sized	CASSPGEVFNEKLFF	TGTGCCAGCAGTCCAGGGGAGGTCTTTAATGAAAAACTGTTTTTT
TRBV5-5	TRBJ1-1	11	-	-	CASGNTGKAFF	TGTGCCAGCGGGAATACAGGTAAAGCTTTCTTT
TRBV19	TRBJ2-4	14	-	medium-sized	CASSIEGVKNIQYF	TGTGCCAGTAGTATAGAGGGGGTCAAAAACATTCAGTACTTC
TRBV6-1	TRBJ1-5	15	-	medium-sized	CAVQGLQGRNQPQHF	TGTGCCGTCCAGGGATTGCAGGGACGCAATCAGCCCCAGCATTTT
TRBV30	TRBJ2-2	14	-	medium-sized	CAWRGNLGGGELFF	TGTGCCTGGAGAGGGAACCTTGGCGGCGGGGAGCTGTTTTTT
TRBV7-2	TRBJ1-5	13	-	-	CASSFRGSQPQHF	TGTGCCAGCAGCTTTAGGGGATCCCAGCCCCAGCATTTT
TRBV11-3	TRBJ1-5	16	-	-	CASSFRLGSLNQPQHF	TGTGCCAGCAGCTTCCGCTTAGGGTCCCTCAATCAGCCCCAGCATTTT
TRBV29-1	TRBJ2-2	15	-	-	CSVARGSSNTGELFF	TGCAGCGTTGCACGGGGCTCGTCGAACACCGGGGAGCTGTTTTTT
TRBV19	TRBJ1-2	17	TRBD1	medium-sized	CASSIDLGQGTNYGYTF	TGTGCCAGTAGTATAGATCTTGGACAGGGTACTAACTATGGCTACACCTTC
TRBV4-3	TRBJ2-1	16	-	-	CASSQGVGNSYNEQFF	TGCGCCAGCAGCCAAGGTGTGGGGAACTCCTACAATGAGCAGTTCTTC
TRBV6-5	TRBJ2-2	14	TRBD1	medium-sized	CASSSRTGGRELFF	TGTGCCAGCAGTTCTCGGACAGGGGGCAGGGAGCTGTTTTTT
TRBV19	TRBJ2-4	16	-	medium-sized	CASSPNREWAKNIQYF	TGTGCCAGTAGCCCAAACAGGGAGTGGGCCAAAAACATTCAGTACTTC
TRBV11-3	TRBJ1-4	16	TRBD1	large	CASSYDSRGRGEKLFF	TGTGCCAGCAGTTACGACTCCAGGGGGCGAGGAGAAAAACTGTTTTTT
TRBV10-2	TRBJ2-3	17	-	-	CASNPLAGYGLTDTQYF	TGCGCCAGCAATCCGCTTGCCGGCTACGGCTTGACAGATACGCAGTATTTT
TRBV19	TRBJ2-7	13	TRBD1	large	CASSIRQGDEQYF	TGTGCCAGTAGTATAAGGCAGGGGGATGAGCAGTACTTC
TRBV6-1	TRBJ1-4	15	-	many	CASSEAQEGSEKLFF	TGTGCCAGCAGTGAAGCGCAAGAGGGTAGTGAAAAACTGTTTTTT
TRBV2	TRBJ2-5	15	-	-	CASRSMEGRQETQYF	TGTGCCAGCAGGAGCATGGAAGGAAGACAAGAGACCCAGTACTTC
TRBV7-9	TRBJ1-4	14	-	few	CASSLLPGSEKLFF	TGTGCCAGCAGCTTATTGCCAGGGTCGGAAAAACTGTTTTTT
TRBV29-1	TRBJ2-5	13	-	large	CSVRRVGTETQYF	TGCAGCGTGAGGAGGGTAGGGACGGAGACCCAGTACTTC
TRBV13	TRBJ2-1	18	-	few	CASSSLKSGPSSYNEQFF	TGTGCCAGCAGCTCCCTTAAATCTGGGCCTTCGTCCTACAATGAGCAGTTCTTC
TRBV4-3	TRBJ1-4	16	-	-	CASSERQGPTNEKLFF	TGCGCCAGCAGCGAACGGCAGGGGCCCACTAATGAAAAACTGTTTTTT
TRBV20-1	TRBJ2-5	17	TRBD2	-	CSASLAGGIFYQETQYF	TGCAGTGCTAGCCTAGCGGGGGGCATCTTCTACCAAGAGACCCAGTACTTC
TRBV6-5	TRBJ1-5	15	-	medium-sized	CASSDTGYSNQPQHF	TGTGCCAGCAGTGATACAGGCTATAGCAATCAGCCCCAGCATTTT
TRBV5-1	TRBJ2-1	15	TRBD1	-	CASSASGTGGNEQFF	TGCGCCAGCAGCGCATCCGGGACAGGGGGCAATGAGCAGTTCTTC
TRBV27	TRBJ2-5	13	-	medium-sized	CASSHRGGETQYF	TGTGCCAGCAGCCACAGGGGGGGGGAGACCCAGTACTTC
TRBV20-1	TRBJ1-2	15	-	few	CSARDGMGLNYGYTF	TGCAGTGCTAGAGATGGGATGGGCTTGAACTATGGCTACACCTTC
TRBV4-2	TRBJ2-2	14	TRBD2	-	CASSQGRGAGELFF	TGTGCCAGCAGCCAAGGGCGGGGGGCTGGGGAGCTGTTTTTT
TRBV10-3	TRBJ2-1	14	-	medium-sized	CAISDSGSYNEQFF	TGTGCCATCAGTGATTCAGGGTCCTACAATGAGCAGTTCTTC
TRBV6-2/TRBV6-3	TRBJ1-5	16	-	medium-sized	CASSSARGRVNQPQHF	TGTGCCAGCAGTTCCGCGAGGGGCCGGGTCAATCAGCCCCAGCATTTT
TRBV4-1	TRBJ2-2	16	-	-	CASSPHPPGNTGELFF	TGCGCCAGCAGCCCCCACCCTCCTGGAAACACCGGGGAGCTGTTTTTT
TRBV15	TRBJ1-5	13	-	once	CATSRIAGETQHF	TGTGCCACCAGCAGGATAGCGGGGGAGACCCAGCATTTT
TRBV5-5	TRBJ1-6	16	TRBD1	medium-sized	CASSLVPGQNNSPLHF	TGTGCCAGCAGTTTGGTTCCGGGACAGAATAATTCACCCCTCCACTTT
TRBV11-3	TRBJ2-2	13	TRBD1	large	CATGQGQPGELFF	TGTGCCACCGGACAGGGCCAACCCGGGGAGCTGTTTTTT
TRBV11-3	TRBJ2-2	15	TRBD1	-	CASSFGTGWTGELFF	TGTGCCAGCAGCTTCGGGACAGGCTGGACCGGGGAGCTGTTTTTT
TRBV27	TRBJ2-1	15	TRBD2	-	CASSPSGGEGNEQFF	TGTGCCAGCAGTCCGAGCGGGGGGGAGGGCAATGAGCAGTTCTTC
TRBV19	TRBJ2-2	16	TRBD1	hyperexpanded	CASSIGGTANTGELFF	TGTGCCAGTAGTATAGGAGGGACAGCGAACACCGGGGAGCTGTTTTTT
TRBV7-2	TRBJ1-5	15	-	few	CASSLMATGYQPQHF	TGTGCCAGCAGCTTAATGGCGACAGGCTATCAGCCCCAGCATTTT
TRBV5-1	TRBJ2-1	14	-	medium-sized	CASSLGGGKNEQFF	TGCGCCAGCAGCTTAGGTGGGGGGAAGAATGAGCAGTTCTTC
TRBV20-1	TRBJ2-5	12	-	few	CCGALLRETQYF	TGCTGTGGCGCCCTCCTCAGGGAGACCCAGTACTTC
TRBV19	TRBJ1-1	15	TRBD1	medium-sized	CASLRDQGVHTEAFF	TGTGCCAGTCTCAGGGATCAGGGGGTCCACACTGAAGCTTTCTTT
TRBV19	TRBJ2-7	13	TRBD1	large	CASRPGQGSEQYF	TGTGCCAGTAGGCCGGGACAGGGAAGCGAGCAGTACTTC
TRBV11-2	TRBJ2-3	14	-	-	CASSLGLRTDTQYF	TGTGCCAGCAGCTTAGGGCTCCGCACAGATACGCAGTATTTT
TRBV27	TRBJ2-6	15	-	medium-sized	CASSPSWVGANVLTF	TGTGCCAGCAGTCCCTCTTGGGTTGGGGCCAACGTCCTGACTTTC
TRBV6-5	TRBJ2-2	13	-	medium-sized	CASNRANTGELFF	TGTGCCAGCAACAGGGCGAACACCGGGGAGCTGTTTTTT
TRBV10-3	TRBJ2-3	17	-	medium-sized	CAISKTGGGAGTDTQYF	TGTGCCATCAGTAAGACCGGTGGTGGGGCCGGCACAGATACGCAGTATTTT
TRBV6-6	TRBJ2-7	15	-	medium-sized	CASSYSLDIGYEQYF	TGTGCCAGCAGTTACTCGCTGGACATAGGCTACGAGCAGTACTTC
TRBV6-2/TRBV6-3	TRBJ2-1	15	TRBD2	medium-sized	CASSRQRGSLNEQFF	TGTGCCAGCAGTCGCCAGCGGGGGTCCCTAAATGAGCAGTTCTTC
TRBV19	TRBJ2-2	16	-	large	CASSILGAANTGELFF	TGTGCCAGTAGTATATTAGGAGCTGCGAACACCGGGGAGCTGTTTTTT
TRBV30	TRBJ2-5	14	-	medium-sized	CAWSVGTEQETQYF	TGTGCCTGGAGTGTAGGCACGGAACAAGAGACCCAGTACTTC